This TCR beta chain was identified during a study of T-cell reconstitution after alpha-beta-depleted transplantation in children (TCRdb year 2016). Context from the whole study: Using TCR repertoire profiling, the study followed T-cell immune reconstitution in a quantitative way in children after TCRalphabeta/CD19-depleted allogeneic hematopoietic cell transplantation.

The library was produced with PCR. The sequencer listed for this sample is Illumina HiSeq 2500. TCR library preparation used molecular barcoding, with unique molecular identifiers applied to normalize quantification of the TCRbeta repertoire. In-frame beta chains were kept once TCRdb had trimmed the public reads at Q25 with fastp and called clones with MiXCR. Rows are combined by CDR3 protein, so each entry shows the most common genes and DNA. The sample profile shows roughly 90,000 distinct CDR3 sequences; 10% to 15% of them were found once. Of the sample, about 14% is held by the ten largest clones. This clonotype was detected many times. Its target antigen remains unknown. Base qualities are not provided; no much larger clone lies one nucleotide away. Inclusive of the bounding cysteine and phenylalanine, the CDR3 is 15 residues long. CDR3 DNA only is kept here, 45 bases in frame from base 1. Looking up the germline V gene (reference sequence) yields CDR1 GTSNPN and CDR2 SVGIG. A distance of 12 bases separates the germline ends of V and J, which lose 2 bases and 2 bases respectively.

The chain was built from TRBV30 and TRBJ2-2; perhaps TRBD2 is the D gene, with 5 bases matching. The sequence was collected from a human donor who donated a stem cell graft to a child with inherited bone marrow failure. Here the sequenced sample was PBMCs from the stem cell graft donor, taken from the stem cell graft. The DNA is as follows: TGTGCCTGGAGTCGCCGGACTTACAACACCGGGGAGCTGTTTTTT. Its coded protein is CAWSRRTYNTGELFF.